The next 6 T cell receptor beta chains were all read from a single sample in a study of blood T cell repertoires in COVID-19. Assay: immunoSEQ multiplex PCR; the TCRdb copy retains only in-frame clones and omits some. Here the sample spans 200,000 to 300,000 clones, 75% to 95% being singletons. The sample was peripheral blood. These receptors all stem from a person in their late teens or twenties with COVID-19, enrolled during active disease.

The chain uses TRBV5-1 and TRBJ2-5; 9 bases map to TRBD1. CDR1 is SGHRS and CDR2 is YFSETQ in the germline V gene. Trimming removed 7 bases from V and 3 bases from J; junction bases left unmatched: 4. The CDR3 extends over 13 amino acids. DNA of the CDR3: TGCGCCAGCTGGACAGGGGTCGAAGAGACCCAGTACTTC. Translated, it gives CASWTGVEETQYF.

The chain uses TRBV2 and TRBJ2-5; the D gene is possibly TRBD1 (5 bases). The CDR3 has 13 amino acids. The V end lost 6 bases, the J end lost 2 bases, and 10 bases lay between the germline ends. Germline CDR1 is SNHLY and CDR2 is FYNNEI. CDR3: CASSQGAQETQYF. CDR3 DNA sequence: TGTGCCAGCAGCCAGGGCGCTCAAGAGACCCAGTACTTC.

This sequence joins TRBV7-9 and TRBJ2-5; TRBD2 matches 9 bases. Trimming removed 5 bases from V and 4 bases from J; junction bases left unmatched: 2. The length of the CDR3 is 13 residues. Germline assignment: CDR1 SEHNR and CDR2 FQNEAQ (reference sequence). The CDR3: CASSLGLAETQYF. For the CDR3, the DNA is TGTGCCAGCAGCCTGGGACTAGCAGAGACCCAGTACTTC.

The chain uses TRBV9 and TRBJ2-1; 15 bases are a match to TRBD2. CDR3 length: 19 amino acids. Trimming removed 3 bases from V and 5 bases from J; junction bases left unmatched: 12. CDR1 is SGDLS, CDR2 YYNGEE, per germline. The CDR3 protein is CASSGDYRTSGRGNNEQFF. The CDR3 region has the DNA TGTGCCAGCAGCGGGGACTATAGGACTAGCGGGAGGGGGAACAATGAGCAGTTCTTC.

Notes on this clone: Other DNA sequences in the same sample also yield this CDR3. The CDR3 spells CASSGGSTDTQYF. CDR3 DNA sequence: TGTGCCAGCAGCGGGGGGAGCACAGATACGCAGTATTTT. This chain connects TRBV6-4 to TRBJ2-3, with 7 bases aligning to TRBD2. The germline gives CDR1 MRHNA, CDR2 SNTAGT. Trimming cost V 6 bases and J 0 bases; bases outside gene matches: 0. The length of the CDR3 is 13 residues.

The chain uses TRBV7-3 and TRBJ1-2; tentative D call: TRBD1 (5 bases). Trimming pared 5 bases from V and 8 bases from J, leaving 18 bases between. The CDR3 has 14 amino acids. Germline V gene lookup returns CDR1 SGHTA and CDR2 FQGTGA. For the CDR3, the DNA is TGTGCCAGCAGCCCACTGCAGGGCCGCGGAGGCTACACCTTC. Translating it yields CASSPLQGRGGYTF.